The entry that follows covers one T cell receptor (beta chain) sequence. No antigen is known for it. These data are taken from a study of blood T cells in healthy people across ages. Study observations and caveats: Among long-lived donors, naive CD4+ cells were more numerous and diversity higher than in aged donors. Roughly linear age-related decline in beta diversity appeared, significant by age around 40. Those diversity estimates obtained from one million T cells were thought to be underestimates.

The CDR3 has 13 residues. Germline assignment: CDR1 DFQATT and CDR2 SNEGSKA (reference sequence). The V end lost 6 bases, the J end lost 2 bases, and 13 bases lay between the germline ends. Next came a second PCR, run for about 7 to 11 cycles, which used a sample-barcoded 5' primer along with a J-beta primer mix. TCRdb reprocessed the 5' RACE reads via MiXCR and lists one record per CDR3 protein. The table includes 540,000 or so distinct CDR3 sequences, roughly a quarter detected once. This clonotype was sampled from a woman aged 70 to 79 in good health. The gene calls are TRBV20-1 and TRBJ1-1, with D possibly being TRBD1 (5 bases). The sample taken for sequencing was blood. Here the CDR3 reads CSAPPGGNTEAFF. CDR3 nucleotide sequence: TGCAGTGCGCCACCGGGGGGAAACACTGAAGCTTTCTTT.